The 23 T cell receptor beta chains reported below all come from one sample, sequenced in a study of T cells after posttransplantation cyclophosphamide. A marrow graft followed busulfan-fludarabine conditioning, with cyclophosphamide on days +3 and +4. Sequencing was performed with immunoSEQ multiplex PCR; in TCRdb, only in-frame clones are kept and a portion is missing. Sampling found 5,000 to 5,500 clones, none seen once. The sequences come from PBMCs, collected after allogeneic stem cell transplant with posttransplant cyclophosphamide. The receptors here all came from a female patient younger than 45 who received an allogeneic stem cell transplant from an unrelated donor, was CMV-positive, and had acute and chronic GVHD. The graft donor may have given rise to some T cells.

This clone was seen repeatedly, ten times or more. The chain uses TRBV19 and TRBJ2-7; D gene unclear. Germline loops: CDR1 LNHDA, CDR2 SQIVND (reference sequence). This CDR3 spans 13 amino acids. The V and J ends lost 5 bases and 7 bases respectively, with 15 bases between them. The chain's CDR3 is CASSGVNAREQYF. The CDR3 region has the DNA TGTGCCAGTAGTGGTGTCAATGCCCGGGAGCAGTACTTC.

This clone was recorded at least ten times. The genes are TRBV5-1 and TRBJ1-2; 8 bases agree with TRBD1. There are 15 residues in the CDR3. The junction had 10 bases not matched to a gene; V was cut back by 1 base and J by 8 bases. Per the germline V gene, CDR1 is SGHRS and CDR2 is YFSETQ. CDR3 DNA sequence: TGCGCCAGCAGCTTGTCGACTACAGGGGGGGTCGGCTACACCTTC. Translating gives CASSLSTTGGVGYTF.

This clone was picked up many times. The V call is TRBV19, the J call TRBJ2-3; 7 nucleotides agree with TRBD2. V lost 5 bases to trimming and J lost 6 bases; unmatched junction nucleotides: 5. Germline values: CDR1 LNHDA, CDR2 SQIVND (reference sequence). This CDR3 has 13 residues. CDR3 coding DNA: TGTGCCAGTAGTTCTAGGGGAGGGGATACGCAGTATTTT. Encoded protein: CASSSRGGDTQYF.

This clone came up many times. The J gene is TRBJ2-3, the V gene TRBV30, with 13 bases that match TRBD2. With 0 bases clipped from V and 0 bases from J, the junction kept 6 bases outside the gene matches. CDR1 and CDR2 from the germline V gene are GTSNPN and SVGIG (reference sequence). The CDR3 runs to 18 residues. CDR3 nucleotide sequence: TGTGCCTGGAGTGTAGGGACTAGCGGGAACCCTAGCACAGATACGCAGTATTTT. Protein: CAWSVGTSGNPSTDTQYF.

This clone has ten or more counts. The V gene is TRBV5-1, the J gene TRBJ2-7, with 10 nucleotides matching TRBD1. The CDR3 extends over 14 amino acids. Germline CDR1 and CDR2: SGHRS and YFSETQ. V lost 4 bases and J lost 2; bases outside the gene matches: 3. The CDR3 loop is CASSPDRGTYEQYF. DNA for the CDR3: TGCGCCAGCAGCCCGGACAGGGGGACCTACGAGCAGTACTTC.

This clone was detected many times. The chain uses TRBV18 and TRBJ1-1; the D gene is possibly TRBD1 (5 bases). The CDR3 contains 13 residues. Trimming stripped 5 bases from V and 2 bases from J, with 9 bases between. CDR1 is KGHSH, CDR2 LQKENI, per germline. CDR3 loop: CASSVGGNTEAFF. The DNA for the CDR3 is TGTGCCAGCTCAGTGGGGGGAAACACTGAAGCTTTCTTT.

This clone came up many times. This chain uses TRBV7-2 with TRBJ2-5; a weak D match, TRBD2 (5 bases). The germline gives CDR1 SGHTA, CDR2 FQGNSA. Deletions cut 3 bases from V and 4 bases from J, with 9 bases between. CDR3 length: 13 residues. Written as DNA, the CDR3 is TGTGCCAGCAGCTTCGGGGTGGGAGAGACCCAGTACTTC. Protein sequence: CASSFGVGETQYF.

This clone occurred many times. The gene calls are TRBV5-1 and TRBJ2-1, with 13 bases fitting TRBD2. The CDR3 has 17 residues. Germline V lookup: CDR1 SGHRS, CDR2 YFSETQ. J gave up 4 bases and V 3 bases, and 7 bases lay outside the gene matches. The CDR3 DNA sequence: TGCGCCAGCAGCTGGGCGGGACTAGCGGGACCATACAATGAGCAGTTCTTC. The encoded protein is CASSWAGLAGPYNEQFF. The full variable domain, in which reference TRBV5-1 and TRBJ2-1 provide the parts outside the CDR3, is KAGVTQTPRYLIKTRGQQVTLSCSPISGHRSVSWYQQTPGQGLQFLFEYFSETQRNKGNFPGRFSGRQFSNSRSEMNVSTLELGDSALYLCASSWAGLAGPYNEQFFGPGTRLTVL.

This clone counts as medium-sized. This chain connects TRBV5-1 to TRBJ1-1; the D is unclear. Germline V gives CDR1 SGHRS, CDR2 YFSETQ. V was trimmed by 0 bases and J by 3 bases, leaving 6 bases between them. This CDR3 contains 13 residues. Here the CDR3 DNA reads TGCGCCAGCAGCTTGGTCGGAGACACTGAAGCTTTCTTT. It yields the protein CASSLVGDTEAFF.

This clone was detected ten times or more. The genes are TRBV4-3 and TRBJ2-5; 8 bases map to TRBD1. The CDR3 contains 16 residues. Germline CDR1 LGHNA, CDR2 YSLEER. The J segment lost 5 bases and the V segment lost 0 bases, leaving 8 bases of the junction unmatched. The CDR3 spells CASSQDLAGGRETQYF. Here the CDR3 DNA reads TGCGCCAGCAGCCAAGATCTAGCAGGGGGCCGCGAGACCCAGTACTTC.

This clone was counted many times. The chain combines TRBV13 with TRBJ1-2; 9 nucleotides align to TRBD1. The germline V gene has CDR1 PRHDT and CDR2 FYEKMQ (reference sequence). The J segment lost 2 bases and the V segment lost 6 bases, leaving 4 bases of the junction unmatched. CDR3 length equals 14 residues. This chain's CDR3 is CASSEGTGNYGYTF. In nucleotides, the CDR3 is TGTGCCAGCAGTGAGGGGACAGGGAACTATGGCTACACCTTC.

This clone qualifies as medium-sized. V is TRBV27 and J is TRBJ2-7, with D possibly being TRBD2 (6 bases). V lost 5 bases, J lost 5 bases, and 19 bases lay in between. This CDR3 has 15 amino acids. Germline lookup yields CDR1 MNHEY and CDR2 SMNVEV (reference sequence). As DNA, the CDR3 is TGTGCCAGCAGTCCTCCGGGACTCCCCTTCCACGAGCAGTACTTC. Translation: CASSPPGLPFHEQYF.

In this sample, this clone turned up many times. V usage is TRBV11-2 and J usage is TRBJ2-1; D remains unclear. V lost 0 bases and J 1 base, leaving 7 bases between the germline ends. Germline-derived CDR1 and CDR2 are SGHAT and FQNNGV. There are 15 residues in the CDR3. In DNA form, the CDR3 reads TGTGCCAGCAGCTTAGATCGAGGATCCTACAATGAGCAGTTCTTC. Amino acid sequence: CASSLDRGSYNEQFF.

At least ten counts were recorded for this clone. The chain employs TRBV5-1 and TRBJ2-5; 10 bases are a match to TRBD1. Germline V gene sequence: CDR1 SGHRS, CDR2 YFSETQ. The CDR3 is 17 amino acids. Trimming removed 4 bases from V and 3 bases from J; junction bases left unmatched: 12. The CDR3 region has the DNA TGCGCCAGCAGCCCCGAACTACCCGGGACAGGGGAAGAGACCCAGTACTTC. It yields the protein CASSPELPGTGEETQYF.

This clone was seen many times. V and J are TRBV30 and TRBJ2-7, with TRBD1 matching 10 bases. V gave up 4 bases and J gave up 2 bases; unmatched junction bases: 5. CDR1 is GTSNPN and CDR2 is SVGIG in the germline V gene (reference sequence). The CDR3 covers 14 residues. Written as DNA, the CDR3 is TGTGCCTGGAATCGGGGGACAGGGGCCTACGAGCAGTACTTC. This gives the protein CAWNRGTGAYEQYF.

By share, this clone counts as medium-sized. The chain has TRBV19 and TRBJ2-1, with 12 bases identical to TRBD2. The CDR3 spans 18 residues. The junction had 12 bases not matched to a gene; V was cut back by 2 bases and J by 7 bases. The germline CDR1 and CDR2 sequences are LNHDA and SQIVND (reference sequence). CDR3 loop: CASSIFPRASGRGNEQFF. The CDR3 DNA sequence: TGTGCCAGTAGTATATTCCCCCGAGCTAGCGGGAGGGGGAATGAGCAGTTCTTC.

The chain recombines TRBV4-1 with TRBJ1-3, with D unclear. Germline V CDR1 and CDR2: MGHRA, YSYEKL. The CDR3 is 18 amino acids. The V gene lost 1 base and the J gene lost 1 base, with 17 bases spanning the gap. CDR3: CASSQGKAGWLSGNTIYF. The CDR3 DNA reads TGCGCCAGCAGCCAAGGCAAGGCAGGTTGGTTATCTGGAAACACCATATATTTT.

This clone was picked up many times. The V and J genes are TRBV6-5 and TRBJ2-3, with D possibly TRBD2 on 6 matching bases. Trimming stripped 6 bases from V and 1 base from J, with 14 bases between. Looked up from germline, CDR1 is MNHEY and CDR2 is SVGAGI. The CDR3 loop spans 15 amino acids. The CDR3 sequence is CASRASAFGTDTQYF. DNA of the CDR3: TGTGCCAGCAGGGCTAGCGCCTTCGGCACAGATACGCAGTATTTT.

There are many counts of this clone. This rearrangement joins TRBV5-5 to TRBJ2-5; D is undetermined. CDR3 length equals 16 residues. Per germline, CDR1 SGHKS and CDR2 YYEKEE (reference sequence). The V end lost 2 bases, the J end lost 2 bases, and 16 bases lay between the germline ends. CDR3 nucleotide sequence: TGTGCCAGCAGCTTCGGTGCGGTGGGTGGGCAAGAGACCCAGTACTTC. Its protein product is CASSFGAVGGQETQYF.

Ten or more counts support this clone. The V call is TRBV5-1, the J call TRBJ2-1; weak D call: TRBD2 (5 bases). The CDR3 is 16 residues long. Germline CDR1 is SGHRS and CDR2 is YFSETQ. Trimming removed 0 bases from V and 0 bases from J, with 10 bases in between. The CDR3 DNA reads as TGCGCCAGCAGCTTGGCGGCCGCGGGCTCCTACAATGAGCAGTTCTTC. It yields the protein CASSLAAAGSYNEQFF.

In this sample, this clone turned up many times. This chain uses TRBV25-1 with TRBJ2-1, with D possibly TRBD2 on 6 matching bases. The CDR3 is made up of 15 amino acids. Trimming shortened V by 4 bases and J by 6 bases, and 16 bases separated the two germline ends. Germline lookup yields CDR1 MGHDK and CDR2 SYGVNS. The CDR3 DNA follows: TGTGCCAGCAGTGTCGGGGGATCAGGACGCAATGAGCAGTTCTTC. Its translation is CASSVGGSGRNEQFF.

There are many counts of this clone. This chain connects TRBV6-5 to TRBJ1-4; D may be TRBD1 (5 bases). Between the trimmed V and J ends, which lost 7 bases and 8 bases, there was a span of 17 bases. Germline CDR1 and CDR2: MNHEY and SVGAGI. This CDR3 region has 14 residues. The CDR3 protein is CASKVGGAGEKLFF. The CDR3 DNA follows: TGTGCCAGCAAGGTGGGAGGGGCAGGGGAAAAACTGTTTTTT.

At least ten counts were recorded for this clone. The CDR3 is CASSLGGPFSGANVLTF. In nucleotides, the CDR3 is TGCGCCAGCAGCTTGGGGGGCCCTTTCTCTGGGGCCAACGTCCTGACTTTC. The chain joins TRBV5-1 to TRBJ2-6; possibly TRBD1 for D (5 bases). Germline assignment: CDR1 SGHRS and CDR2 YFSETQ. This CDR3 is 17 amino acids long. V was clipped by 0 bases and J by 0 bases, with 10 bases between them. The full variable domain, its missing parts supplied by reference TRBV5-1 and TRBJ2-6, is KAGVTQTPRYLIKTRGQQVTLSCSPISGHRSVSWYQQTPGQGLQFLFEYFSETQRNKGNFPGRFSGRQFSNSRSEMNVSTLELGDSALYLCASSLGGPFSGANVLTFGAGSRLTVL.